This TCR beta chain was sequenced for a study of T cell responses to AZD1222 COVID-19 vaccine. Study observations and caveats: At baseline, just a handful of AZD1222 recipients tested seropositive. In all cases, repertoires were sampled only after the peak T cell response. It should be noted that donors were predominantly white British and more often female, and clonal diversity was possibly underestimated.

Clones were sequenced by immunoSEQ multiplex PCR, and TCRdb holds only the in-frame ones, with some missing. The sample yields over 110,000 clones, 85% to 95% seen once. The CDR3 is made up of 10 amino acids. V gave up 3 bases and J gave up 11 bases, with 8 bases separating them. Per germline, CDR1 DFQATT and CDR2 SNEGSKA (reference sequence). Regarding this clone: Its antigen is not known.

The material sequenced was peripheral blood, taken after recovery from COVID-19. The rearrangement joins TRBV20-1 to TRBJ2-4; no clear D. The TCR comes from an adult who had recovered from COVID-19. The CDR3 protein is CSASIQVQYF. In DNA, the CDR3 is TGCAGTGCTAGCATCCAGGTTCAGTACTTC.